Listed below are T cell receptor beta chains from one sample, sequenced in a study of prognosis after radiotherapy for stage I lung cancer. MiXCR was run by TCRdb on the multiplex PCR reads, yielding one entry per CDR3 protein. This table has almost 40,000 distinct CDR3 sequences, approximately 25% appearing once. The starting material was PBMCs, obtained before or after stereotactic body radiation therapy (not recorded which). The receptors derive from a donor over 45 with non-small cell lung cancer. Each CDR3 is given with its conserved first and last residue. The D gene is left open where the match is weak. Clone sizes are given selectively: once, few, many, or a class where the clone is expanded.

many TRBD2 TRBJ2-1 TRBV12-3/TRBV12-4 TGTGCCAGCAGTTTAAATAGCGGGAGGGGGGAGCAGTTCTTC CASSLNSGRGEQFF
many TRBD2 TRBJ2-7 TRBV9 TGTGCCAGCAGCGTCGCGGGAGGGCTGGCCTACGAGCAGTACTTC CASSVAGGLAYEQYF
. . TRBJ2-3 TRBV27 TGTGCCAGCAGTCCGGAGTTACTTCCTAGAAAAGATACGCAGTATTTT CASSPELLPRKDTQYF
. . TRBJ2-7 TRBV5-5 TGTGCCATCAGCTTCGGAAGCTCCTACGAGCAGTACTTC CAISFGSSYEQYF
. TRBD2 TRBJ2-7 TRBV19 TGTGCCAGTAGTATATCTCGACTAGCGGGGATCTACCACGAGCAGTACTTC CASSISRLAGIYHEQYF
many . TRBJ1-1 TRBV28 TGTGCCAGCAGGGGAAGGCAAATGAACACTGAAGCTTTCTTT CASRGRQMNTEAFF
many . TRBJ2-7 TRBV12-3/TRBV12-4 TGTGCCAGCAGCCTTCACATTAGCGCCTACGAGCAGTACTTC CASSLHISAYEQYF
many . TRBJ1-2 TRBV11-3 TGTGCCAGCCTCCCCGATGGCTACACCTTC CASLPDGYTF
many . TRBJ1-2 TRBV15 TGTGCCACCAGCAGCCAGGGAGGATATGGCTACACCTTC CATSSQGGYGYTF
many TRBD1 TRBJ2-1 TRBV9 TGTGCCAGCAGCGTAGAGGTACAGGGGCCCTACAATGAGCAGTTCTTC CASSVEVQGPYNEQFF
many . TRBJ1-4 TRBV19 TGTGCCAGTAGTATCGATGAAAAACTGTTTTTT CASSIDEKLFF
. TRBD1 TRBJ1-2 TRBV7-2 TGTGCCAGCAGCTTAGGCCCGGGACAGGGGTATGGCTACACCTTC CASSLGPGQGYGYTF
few . TRBJ2-2 TRBV6-1 TGTGCCAGCCCGACCACCGGGGAGCTGTTTTTT CASPTTGELFF
many . TRBJ1-2 TRBV24-1 TGTGCCATCCCGGTACGGCCCCAACGGGGCTACACCTTC CAIPVRPQRGYTF
many . TRBJ2-7 TRBV11-2 TGTGCCAGCAGCTTAGATAGGCTGGCTGAGCAGTACTTC CASSLDRLAEQYF
many TRBD1 TRBJ1-3 TRBV28 TGTGCCAGCATAGGGGGCGAGGGTGGAAACACCATATATTTT CASIGGEGGNTIYF
many TRBD1 TRBJ1-5 TRBV28 TGTGCCAGCATCGCCGGGACAGGGGGTAATCAGCCCCAGCATTTT CASIAGTGGNQPQHF
many TRBD1 TRBJ2-7 TRBV5-1 TGCGCCAGCAGCTTGGAGGACAGGTACGAGCAGTACTTC CASSLEDRYEQYF
many TRBD1 TRBJ2-1 TRBV28 TGTGCCAGCACCTTCCGGGACAGGAATTACAATGAGCAGTTCTTC CASTFRDRNYNEQFF
many TRBD2 TRBJ2-1 TRBV12-3/TRBV12-4 TGTGCCAGCAGTCCAGACGGGCGGGGGGGCCCGGTCTTC CASSPDGRGGPVF
many TRBD1 TRBJ1-2 TRBV2 TGTGCCAGCACCTCCCAGGGGGCGGCCGGGCCAAACTATGGCTACACCTTC CASTSQGAAGPNYGYTF
many . TRBJ1-1 TRBV6-1 TGTGCCAGCAGTAGGGGAGGAGGGGGGAGCACTGAAGCTTTCTTT CASSRGGGGSTEAFF
many . TRBJ1-2 TRBV7-9 TGTGCCAGCAGCTTAGGTCAGATAAACTATGGCTACACCTTC CASSLGQINYGYTF
. . TRBJ2-7 TRBV20-1 TGCAGTGCTCCCAGGGGAGCCTACGAGCAGTACTTC CSAPRGAYEQYF
many . TRBJ2-2 TRBV5-5 TGTGCCAGCAGGCGAGGACTCTCGAACACCGGGGAGCTGTTTTTT CASRRGLSNTGELFF
many . TRBJ2-1 TRBV11-2 TGTGCCAGCAGCAAAATCAGGGACCTACCGATCAATGAGCAGTTCTTC CASSKIRDLPINEQFF
. . TRBJ2-3 TRBV24-1 TGTGCCACCAGTCCCAGAGGGGGTGCGACAGATACGCAGTATTTT CATSPRGGATDTQYF
many . TRBJ1-2 TRBV7-9 TGTGCCAGGGTGCGCCGTCGGGGCTACACCTTC CARVRRRGYTF
many . TRBJ2-3 TRBV10-2 TGCGCCAGCAGTGATGGGGGCTCGCAGTATTTT CASSDGGSQYF
many . TRBJ1-2 TRBV18 TGTGCCAGCTCCCTGGACAGACTGGGAGGCTACACCTTC CASSLDRLGGYTF
many TRBD2 TRBJ2-5 TRBV27 TGTGCCAGCAGTCCGGGACTAGCGGGAGAGACCCAGTACTTC CASSPGLAGETQYF
many TRBD2 TRBJ2-5 TRBV5-1 TGCGCCAGCAGCGGGTCTCAGCTTAGCGGGTCTCAAGAGACCCAGTACTTC CASSGSQLSGSQETQYF
many TRBD2 TRBJ2-3 TRBV7-3 TGTGCCAGCAGCCTCGGAGCGGGGGCCAACACAGATACGCAGTATTTT CASSLGAGANTDTQYF
many . TRBJ2-1 TRBV7-9 TGTGCCAGCAGCTTCGTCTACAATGAGCAGTTCTTC CASSFVYNEQFF
. . TRBJ2-3 TRBV5-1 TGCGCCAGCAGCTGGCTTTCTAGAGGAAGGGTTACGCAGTATTTT CASSWLSRGRVTQYF
few . TRBJ2-3 TRBV5-6 TGTGCCAGCAGCTGGAGGCCTCCCACAGATACGCAGTATTTT CASSWRPPTDTQYF
many . TRBJ2-3 TRBV7-3 TGTGCCAGCAGCTTACGGGGACAAGACACAGATACGCAGTATTTT CASSLRGQDTDTQYF
many TRBD1 TRBJ2-5 TRBV14 TGTGCCAGCAGCCAACGGGACAGGGAGCCCGTATACACGACCCAGTACTTC CASSQRDREPVYTTQYF
many TRBD2 TRBJ2-1 TRBV5-6 TGTGCCAGCACCCAAACATCAATAGCGGGAGGCGGCTCCTACAATGAGCAGTTCTTC CASTQTSIAGGGSYNEQFF
many TRBD1 TRBJ1-4 TRBV28 TGTGCCAGCAGTTCCGGACAGGGGGCGCCTCGGTGGCTGTTTTTT CASSSGQGAPRWLFF
many . TRBJ2-2 TRBV20-1 TGCAGTGCTTCGACTCCATTGAACACCGGGGAGCTGTTTTTT CSASTPLNTGELFF
many . TRBJ2-3 TRBV28 TGTGCCAGCAGTTCCCCTTTAGTTATAAGCAGATACACAGATACGCAGTATTTT CASSSPLVISRYTDTQYF
many . TRBJ2-1 TRBV28 TGTGCCAGCAGTTTAGGGCGAGGGCAGTTCTTC CASSLGRGQFF
few TRBD2 TRBJ2-4 TRBV7-2 TGTGCCAGCAGTATTTTAGCGGGAGAAGCCAAAAACATTCAGTACTTC CASSILAGEAKNIQYF